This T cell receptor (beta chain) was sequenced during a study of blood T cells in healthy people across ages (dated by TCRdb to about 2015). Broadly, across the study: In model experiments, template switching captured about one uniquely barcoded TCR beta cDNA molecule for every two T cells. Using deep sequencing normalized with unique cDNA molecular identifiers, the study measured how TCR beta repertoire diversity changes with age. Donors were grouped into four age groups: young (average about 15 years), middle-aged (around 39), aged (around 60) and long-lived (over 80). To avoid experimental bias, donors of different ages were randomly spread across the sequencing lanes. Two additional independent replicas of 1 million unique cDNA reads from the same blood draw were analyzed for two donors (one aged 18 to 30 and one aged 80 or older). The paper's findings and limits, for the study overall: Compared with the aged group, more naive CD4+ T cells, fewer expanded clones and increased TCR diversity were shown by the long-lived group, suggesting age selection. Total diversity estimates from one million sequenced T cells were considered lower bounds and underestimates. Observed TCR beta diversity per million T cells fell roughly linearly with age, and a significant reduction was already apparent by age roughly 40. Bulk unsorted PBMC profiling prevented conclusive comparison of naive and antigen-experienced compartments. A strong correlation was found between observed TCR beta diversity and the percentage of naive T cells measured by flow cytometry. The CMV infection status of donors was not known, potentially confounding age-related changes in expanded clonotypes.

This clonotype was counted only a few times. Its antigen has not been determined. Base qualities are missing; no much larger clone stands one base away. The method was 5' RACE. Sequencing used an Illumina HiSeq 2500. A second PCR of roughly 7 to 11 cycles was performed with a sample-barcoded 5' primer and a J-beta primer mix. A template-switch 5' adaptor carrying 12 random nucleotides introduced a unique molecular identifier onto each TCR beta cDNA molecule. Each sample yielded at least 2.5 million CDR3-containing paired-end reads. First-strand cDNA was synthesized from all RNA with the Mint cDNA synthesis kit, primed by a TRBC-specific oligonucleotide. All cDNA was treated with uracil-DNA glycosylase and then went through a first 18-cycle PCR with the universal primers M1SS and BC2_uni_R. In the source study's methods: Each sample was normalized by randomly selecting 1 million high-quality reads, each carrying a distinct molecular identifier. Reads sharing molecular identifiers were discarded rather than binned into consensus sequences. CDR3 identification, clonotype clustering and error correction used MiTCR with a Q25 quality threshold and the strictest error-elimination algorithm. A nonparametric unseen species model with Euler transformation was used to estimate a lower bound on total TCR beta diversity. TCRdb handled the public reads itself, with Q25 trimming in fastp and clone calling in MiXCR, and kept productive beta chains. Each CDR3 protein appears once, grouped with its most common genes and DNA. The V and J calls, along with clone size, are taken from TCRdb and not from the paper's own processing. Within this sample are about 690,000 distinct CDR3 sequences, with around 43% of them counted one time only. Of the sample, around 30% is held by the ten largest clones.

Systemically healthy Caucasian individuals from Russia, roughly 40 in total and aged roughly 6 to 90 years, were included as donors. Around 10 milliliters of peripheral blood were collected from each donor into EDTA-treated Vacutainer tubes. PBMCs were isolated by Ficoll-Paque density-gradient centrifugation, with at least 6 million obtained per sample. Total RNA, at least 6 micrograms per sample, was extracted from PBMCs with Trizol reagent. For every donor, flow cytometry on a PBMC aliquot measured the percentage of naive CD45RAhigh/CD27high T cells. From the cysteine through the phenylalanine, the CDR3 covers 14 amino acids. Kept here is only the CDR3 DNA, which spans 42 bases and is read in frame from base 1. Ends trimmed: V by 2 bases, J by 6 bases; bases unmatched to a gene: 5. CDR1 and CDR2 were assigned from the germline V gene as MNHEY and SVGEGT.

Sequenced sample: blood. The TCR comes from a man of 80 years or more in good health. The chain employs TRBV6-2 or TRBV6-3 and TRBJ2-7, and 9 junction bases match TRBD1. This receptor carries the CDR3 CASSYRATGGEQYF. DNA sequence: TGTGCCAGCAGTTACCGTGCGACAGGGGGCGAGCAGTACTTC.